This TCR beta chain originates from a study of blood T cell repertoires in COVID-19. Overall study context: Material from acute and convalescent COVID-19 was sourced from the United States, Italy and Spain. From T cells, B-cell-depleted T cells, or PBMCs came the material, which was cDNA or gDNA.

Study processing details: Amplified reference gene primers provided the basis for estimating nucleated cell counts. Only in-frame clones appear in the TCRdb table, and some are missing; sequencing was by immunoSEQ multiplex PCR. V and J calls and clone size follow that table, whereas D and trimming were derived from the DNA. This sample carries approximately 300,000 clones, around 87% of them seen once, and the ten largest clones take 2% to 2.5%. The TCR comes from a woman aged 45-65 years who had recovered from COVID-19. Sequenced sample: peripheral blood.

CDR3 DNA sequence: TGTGCCAGCTCACCAGCTCAGGGAAACACCGGGGAGCTGTTTTTT. Its protein product is CASSPAQGNTGELFF. This chain connects TRBV18 to TRBJ2-2; D is possibly TRBD1 (5 bases). The germline V and J ends were trimmed by 2 bases and 2 bases, with 9 bases remaining between them. The CDR3 length is 15 residues. CDR1 is KGHSH and CDR2 is LQKENI in the germline V gene.